These T cell receptor beta chains were read from a single sample in a study of OX40 agonist ivuxolimab in advanced cancers. The method was immunoSEQ multiplex PCR; TCRdb's version includes in-frame clones alone and lacks a portion of them. In the table there are around 67,000 clones, 70% to 90% of which are singletons. The sample here was CD4+ or CD8+ T cells sorted from blood, taken in a trial of the OX40 agonist ivuxolimab. The receptors were gathered from an adult with an advanced solid tumor such as melanoma, head and neck, liver or kidney cancer. The CDR3 runs from the conserved cysteine through the conserved F or W. A D gene is named only where the DNA matches it firmly.

v_call	d_call	j_call	cdr3_aa
TRBV5-1	NA	TRBJ1-5	CASSLGGYNQPQHF
TRBV19	NA	TRBJ2-7	CASREFKSVLSYEQYF
TRBV28	NA	TRBJ2-7	CASSSTYEQYF
TRBV7-9	NA	TRBJ1-1	CASSYPGREGTTEAFF
TRBV21-1	NA	TRBJ2-3	CASTNRGRQYF
TRBV12-5	NA	TRBJ1-2	CASGLAGGDGYTF
TRBV7-3	TRBD1	TRBJ2-7	CASSLPGQFLPYEQYF
TRBV29-1	NA	TRBJ2-3	CSVEGTPHSTDTQYF
TRBV18	NA	TRBJ2-1	CASSPTRAEYPDITVGQFF
TRBV5-4	TRBD2	TRBJ2-5	CASSLSGGPGETQYF
TRBV28	NA	TRBJ2-7	CASRDTGMRLNEQYF
TRBV28	NA	TRBJ1-3	CASHRNGKTIYF
TRBV7-8	NA	TRBJ1-2	CASSLESLANYGYTF
TRBV25-1	NA	TRBJ1-6	CASRGRVDNSPLHF
TRBV6-1	TRBD2	TRBJ2-5	CASSEVGLARGKTQYF
TRBV5-1	TRBD1	TRBJ2-5	CASSPGTAEETQYF
TRBV6-1	NA	TRBJ2-2	CASSARGELFF
TRBV6-5	NA	TRBJ2-7	CASSRDLPPYEQYF
TRBV7-6	NA	TRBJ1-5	CASSLRSGQPQHF
TRBV11-2	TRBD1	TRBJ2-7	CASSRQGTYEQYF
TRBV30	TRBD2	TRBJ2-5	CAWGVYRFGLAGRETQYF
TRBV7-2	NA	TRBJ2-7	CASSLIGGASSYEQYF
TRBV13	NA	TRBJ2-1	CASSLPSIYNEQFF
TRBV6-5	TRBD1	TRBJ1-1	CASQNRGGTEAFF
TRBV9	NA	TRBJ2-3	CASSVYAGAADTQYF
TRBV4-1	TRBD2	TRBJ2-3	CASSQGGLAGGRADTQYF
TRBV5-1	TRBD2	TRBJ2-3	CASSAMGRGDTDTQYF
TRBV27	TRBD1	TRBJ1-6	CASRTPGQNNSPLHF
TRBV7-9	NA	TRBJ2-7	CASRQGYEQYF
TRBV2	TRBD1	TRBJ1-2	CASRLGQGAGYGYTF
TRBV19	NA	TRBJ1-2	CASSINTNYGYTF
TRBV19	NA	TRBJ2-1	CASSIGRVGHGEQFF
TRBV27	TRBD1	TRBJ1-2	CASSLAGQINYGYTF
TRBV6-6	NA	TRBJ2-7	CASRPPGHKFYEQYF
TRBV18	NA	TRBJ1-1	CASSPEASGTEAFF
TRBV18	TRBD2	TRBJ2-1	CASSPPGLAGGAYNEQFF
TRBV7-9	NA	TRBJ1-5	CASSLGPPGGGHQPQHF
TRBV23-1	NA	TRBJ2-1	CASSKAGKANNEQFF
TRBV5-1	TRBD2	TRBJ2-5	CASRFSPTSGSETQYF
TRBV15	NA	TRBJ2-5	CATSRDVGAEETQYF
TRBV6-6	NA	TRBJ1-5	CASSRGGNQPQHF
TRBV10-3	NA	TRBJ1-2	CAISERGSYGYTF
TRBV7-2	TRBD1	TRBJ2-7	CASSLGSGGYYYEQYF
TRBV7-6	NA	TRBJ2-3	CASSLTPSTDTQYF
TRBV21-1	NA	TRBJ2-1	CASSKERWHPGNNEQFF
TRBV5-4	NA	TRBJ2-1	CASSLNRVWSVGAQFF
TRBV19	TRBD1	TRBJ1-1	CASSNTGGMNTEAFF
TRBV7-2	NA	TRBJ1-2	CASSLVSGEGYGYTF
TRBV29-1	NA	TRBJ2-7	CSVVNPTINYEQYF
TRBV5-6	NA	TRBJ2-7	CASSLGYGDPYEQYF
TRBV19	TRBD1	TRBJ1-1	CASSTTGVAFF
TRBV7-6	NA	TRBJ2-7	CASSPLPQGTYEQYF
TRBV19	NA	TRBJ2-2	CASSIATETGELFF
TRBV7-2	TRBD2	TRBJ2-1	CASSYASGGSWDEQFF
TRBV6-1	NA	TRBJ1-3	CASSEVRRGNTIYF
TRBV7-2	NA	TRBJ2-7	CASSRSGFYEQYF
TRBV7-2	NA	TRBJ2-3	CASSTHRATDTQYF